The sample holds many counts of the clone carrying this T cell receptor beta chain. There are 13 residues in the CDR3. Trimming removed 7 bases from V and 2 bases from J; junction bases left unmatched: 2. This entry comes from a study of regulatory T cells in long-lasting Graves disease. Study-wide background: Disease was considered persistent Graves' disease after over 5 years of antithyroid drugs (with positive TSH receptor antibodies).

The time point is: persistent/refractory GD, antithyroid drugs over 5 years with positive TRAb. The TCR library used RNA extracted from PBMCs. It was by American Thyroid Association guidelines that Graves' disease was diagnosed. An endocrinology unit in Xi'an, China, supplied the patients. To make TCR beta libraries, researchers used iRepertoire HTBI primers and Arm-PCR of CDR3 regions. Original handling: Identification of gene segments yielded over 60 TRBV and around 13 TRBJ across samples. Each CDR3 protein gets one entry after TCRdb re-called the multiplex PCR reads with MiXCR. The V and J calls, along with clone size, are taken from TCRdb and not from the paper's own processing. The sample consists of 700,000 or so distinct CDR3 sequences, roughly 30% of them appearing once.

The sequencing used peripheral blood mononuclear cells (PBMCs), collected when the disease was refractory, from a patient treated with antithyroid drugs. This sequence was found in a female donor with Graves disease. This sequence joins TRBV12-3 or TRBV12-4 and TRBJ1-2, with 9 bases that match TRBD1. CDR3 loop: CASNRGHNYGYTF. CDR3 nucleotides: TGTGCCAGCAACAGGGGGCACAACTATGGCTACACCTTC.